What follows are 18 T cell receptor beta chains derived from one specimen sequenced in a study of cytomegalovirus exposure and HLA in healthy donors. Primers included in the PCR were 60 Vbeta and 13 Jbeta primers. The method was immunoSEQ multiplex PCR; TCRdb's version includes in-frame clones alone and lacks a portion of them. Among 100,000 to 150,000 clones, approximately 78% were seen once, and the ten largest hold 9.5% to 13%. Sequenced: PBMCs. These receptors were obtained from a young man in good health and CMV-seropositive.

The chain couples TRBV30 to TRBJ1-1, with 10 bases identical to TRBD1. The ends lost 5 bases at V and 3 bases at J; junction bases unmatched: 3. This CDR3 is 13 amino acids long. From germline, CDR1 is GTSNPN and CDR2 SVGIG (reference sequence). CDR3 coding DNA: TGTGCCTGGGACAGGGGGCCTCACACTGAAGCTTTCTTT. It translates to CAWDRGPHTEAFF.

This clone has just a few counts. The chain employs TRBV30 and TRBJ2-2; 12 nucleotides align to TRBD2. The CDR3 extends over 19 amino acids. Trimming cost V 0 bases and J 5 bases; bases outside gene matches: 13. The germline CDR1 and CDR2 sequences are GTSNPN and SVGIG (reference sequence). This CDR3 reads CAWSVSPSTSGSFTGELFF. The CDR3 bases are TGTGCCTGGAGTGTTTCCCCCTCGACTAGCGGGAGTTTTACCGGGGAGCTGTTTTTT.

A word on this clone: An end of the junction does not agree with germline; a read error may underlie this. V is TRBV2 and J is TRBJ2-4, with 7 bases lining up with TRBD2. Germline lookup yields CDR1 SNHLY and CDR2 FYNNEI. The CDR3 contains 10 residues. CDR3 nucleotide sequence: TGTGCCAGCAGCGCCGGGAGGCCGCGCTTC. Translated, it gives CASSAGRPRF.

This sequence joins TRBV7-2 and TRBJ2-5; D remains ambiguous. Between the trimmed V and J ends, which lost 7 bases and 4 bases, there was a span of 22 bases. Germline V CDR1 and CDR2: SGHTA, FQGNSA. The CDR3 totals 16 residues. In DNA, the CDR3 is TGTGCCAGCACCCTTAGGTCGGCAGGTCGTTTAGAGACCCAGTACTTC. Its translation: CASTLRSAGRLETQYF.

This clone was seen only a few times. V is TRBV9 and J is TRBJ2-1; 9 positions agree with TRBD2. Germline values: CDR1 SGDLS, CDR2 YYNGEE. The CDR3 runs to 15 residues. Trimming removed 0 bases from V and 8 bases from J; junction bases left unmatched: 6. CDR3 DNA: TGTGCCAGCAGCGTAGTCGGAGCGGGAGGAGATGAGCAGTTCTTC. Its protein product is CASSVVGAGGDEQFF.

This sequence joins TRBV2 and TRBJ2-1, with 9 nucleotides matching TRBD2. The CDR3 covers 15 residues. Germline V gene data show CDR1 as SNHLY and CDR2 as FYNNEI. Trimming removed 9 bases from V and 4 bases from J; junction bases left unmatched: 10. The CDR3 nucleotides read TGTGCCAGTAGGGCGGGAGCGGGAGGTTACAATGAGCAGTTCTTC. As protein: CASRAGAGGYNEQFF.

CDR3 sequence: CASSSFPGLSSSYEQYF. Written as DNA, the CDR3 is TGTGCCAGCAGCTCCTTTCCGGGACTAAGCTCGTCCTACGAGCAGTACTTC. V usage is TRBV5-6 and J usage is TRBJ2-5; 7 bases line up with TRBD2. The end of the DNA fits TRBJ2-7 better, so the J call may be wrong. This CDR3 is built from 17 residues. Germline assignment: CDR1 SGHDT and CDR2 YYEEEE.

This clone was seen only a few times. The chain employs TRBV9 and TRBJ2-7; TRBD1 agrees at 9 bases. The CDR3 covers 16 residues. Germline V lookup: CDR1 SGDLS, CDR2 YYNGEE. Trimming removed 4 bases from V and 2 bases from J; junction bases left unmatched: 10. CDR3 nucleotide sequence: TGTGCCAGCAGCCCCTCGGGACAGGGACCTACCTACGAGCAGTACTTC. It codes for CASSPSGQGPTYEQYF. The whole variable domain, remainder taken from reference TRBV9 and TRBJ2-7, is DSGVTQTPKHLITATGQRVTLRCSPRSGDLSVYWYQQSLDQGLQFLIQYYNGEERAKGNILERFSAQQFPDLHSELNLSSLELGDSALYFCASSPSGQGPTYEQYFGPGTRLTVT.

The chain has TRBV11-2 and TRBJ2-2, with 11 bases matching TRBD2. With V trimmed by 6 bases and J by 6 bases, 12 bases remained unmatched. The CDR3 has 17 amino acids. Germline values: CDR1 SGHAT, CDR2 FQNNGV. CDR3 amino acids: CASRPITSGSLAGELFF. The CDR3 nucleotides read TGTGCCAGCAGACCAATCACTAGCGGGAGTTTGGCCGGGGAGCTGTTTTTT.

This chain links TRBV27 with TRBJ2-7; 7 bases fit TRBD2. The CDR3 spans 15 residues. V was clipped by 2 bases and J by 2 bases; unmatched bases: 6. From germline, CDR1 is MNHEY and CDR2 SMNVEV (reference sequence). CDR3 coding DNA: TGTGCCAGCAGTTTACGAGGTACTAGCGCCTACGAGCAGTACTTC. The encoded protein is CASSLRGTSAYEQYF.

The chain links TRBV25-1 to TRBJ2-7; TRBD2 matches 8 bases. Per germline, CDR1 MGHDK and CDR2 SYGVNS. CDR3 length: 15 residues. V shed 4 bases and J 4 bases; nucleotides not matched to a gene: 9. CDR3 residues: CASSVPGGAAYEQYF. CDR3 in DNA: TGTGCCAGCAGTGTCCCCGGGGGGGCGGCGTACGAGCAGTACTTC.

The chain carries TRBV9 and TRBJ2-2; 10 nucleotides match TRBD2. V was pared by 4 bases and J by 6 bases, with 18 bases of the junction left unmatched. The CDR3 is 19 residues long. In germline, CDR1 is SGDLS, CDR2 YYNGEE. CDR3 DNA: TGTGCCAGCAGCCCCCCCCGGACTAGCGGAGGGAGCGGGCCCGGGGAGCTGTTTTTT. Translating gives CASSPPRTSGGSGPGELFF.

The chain couples TRBV4-2 to TRBJ2-3; D is perhaps TRBD2 (5 bases). Germline V gene lookup returns CDR1 LGHNA and CDR2 YNFKEQ. The CDR3 has 15 amino acids. V lost 0 bases and J 1 base, leaving 8 bases between the germline ends. CDR3 sequence reads: CASSQDFGGTDTQYF. CDR3 in DNA: TGTGCCAGCAGCCAAGATTTCGGGGGCACAGATACGCAGTATTTT.

This clone appeared once. The chain couples TRBV5-4 to TRBJ2-5, with a weak D call TRBD2 (5 bases). The CDR3 spans 12 residues. The germline gives CDR1 SGHNT, CDR2 YYREEE (reference sequence). Trimming left V 4 bases short and J 4 bases short, with 8 bases between. The CDR3 DNA sequence: TGTGCCAGCAGCCGCGGAGGAGAGACCCAGTACTTC. Protein sequence: CASSRGGETQYF.

The CDR3 spells CASSPEPGGPGNYGYTF. In DNA, the CDR3 is TGTGCCAGCAGTCCCGAGCCAGGTGGACCGGGGAACTATGGCTACACCTTC. The V call is TRBV27, the J call TRBJ1-2; D is unresolved. V lost 5 bases to trimming and J lost 2 bases, with 21 bases between them. Looked up from germline, CDR1 is MNHEY and CDR2 is SMNVEV (reference sequence). The CDR3 loop spans 17 amino acids.

V and J are TRBV28 and TRBJ1-3; D is undetermined. Germline V gene data show CDR1 as MDHEN and CDR2 as SYDVKM. V was clipped by 5 bases and J by 0 bases, with 11 bases between them. CDR3 size: 15 residues. Here the CDR3 reads CASSPQQSSGNTIYF. CDR3 sequence (DNA): TGTGCCAGCAGTCCCCAACAGAGCTCTGGAAACACCATATATTTT.

This clone showed up just a few times. The J gene is TRBJ2-3, the V gene TRBV15; D perhaps matches TRBD1 (5 bases). V dropped 6 bases and J dropped 2 bases, with 12 bases sitting between them. The CDR3 loop spans 14 amino acids. The V gene's germline CDR1 is LNHNV and CDR2 YYDKDF (reference sequence). The CDR3 loop reads CATRSTGDTDTQYF. The CDR3 DNA is TGTGCCACCAGGTCCACAGGTGACACAGATACGCAGTATTTT.

This clone was picked up a small number of times. The chain's CDR3 is CSVRFDRNRAVGTSGSYEQYF. CDR3 DNA sequence: TGCAGCGTTCGTTTCGATAGAAACAGGGCCGTCGGGACTAGCGGGAGCTACGAGCAGTACTTC. This chain uses TRBV29-1 with TRBJ2-7, with 14 bases that match TRBD2. CDR3 size: 21 residues. Trimming took 5 bases from V and 3 from J; bases not matched to a gene: 24. Germline lookup yields CDR1 SQVTM and CDR2 ANQGSEA.